What follows are 27 T cell receptor beta chains derived from one specimen sequenced in a study of cytomegalovirus exposure and HLA in healthy donors. PCR primers comprised 60 Vbeta and 13 Jbeta primers. The table came from immunoSEQ multiplex PCR; TCRdb's copy has only in-frame clones and leaves some out. The sample lists 150,000 or so clones, 77% occurring once. Input material: PBMCs. These receptor sequences come from a male donor in good health and CMV-seropositive.

The CDR3 region is CASSLDSGVDTQYF. DNA for the CDR3: TGTGCCAGCAGCTTAGACTCAGGGGTGGATACGCAGTATTTT. The chain uses TRBV7-9 and TRBJ2-3; D is possibly TRBD1 (6 bases). Per the germline V gene, CDR1 is SEHNR and CDR2 is FQNEAQ (reference sequence). V was trimmed by 1 base and J by 6 bases, leaving 11 bases between them. The CDR3 extends over 14 amino acids. The full variable domain, in which reference TRBV7-9 and TRBJ2-3 provide the parts outside the CDR3, is DTGVSQNPRHKITKRGQNVTFRCDPISEHNRLYWYRQTLGQGPEFLTYFQNEAQLEKSRLLSDRFSAERPKGSFSTLEIQRTEQGDSAMYLCASSLDSGVDTQYFGPGTRLTVL.

The chain uses TRBV5-4 and TRBJ2-7; 8 positions match TRBD2. Trimming cost V 2 bases and J 0 bases; bases outside gene matches: 7. This CDR3 comprises 16 residues. Germline CDR1 is SGHNT and CDR2 is YYREEE (reference sequence). CDR3 loop: CASSLSGGPGSYEQYF. The CDR3 nucleotides read TGTGCCAGCAGCTTATCGGGGGGGCCAGGCTCCTACGAGCAGTACTTC.

The V call is TRBV4-1, the J call TRBJ2-7, with TRBD1 matching over 7 bases. Unmatched junction bases numbered 5, after V lost 1 base and J lost 2 bases. Germline CDR1 and CDR2: MGHRA and YSYEKL. The CDR3 runs to 15 residues. This CDR3 is CASSQGQGITYEQYF. CDR3 DNA sequence: TGCGCCAGCAGCCAAGGACAGGGAATCACCTACGAGCAGTACTTC.

V gene TRBV5-1 combines with J gene TRBJ2-5; D gene unclear. This CDR3 contains 13 residues. Germline assignment: CDR1 SGHRS and CDR2 YFSETQ. V lost 1 base to trimming and J lost 5 bases, with 9 bases between them. In DNA form, the CDR3 reads TGCGCCAGCAGCTTGAGCCGGTATGAGACCCAGTACTTC. It is translated as CASSLSRYETQYF.

The rearrangement links TRBV6-6 to TRBJ1-4; tentatively, D is TRBD1 (6 bases). Germline CDR1 MNHNY, CDR2 SVGAGI (reference sequence). The V end lost 0 bases, the J end lost 8 bases, and 13 bases lay between the germline ends. This CDR3 contains 15 residues. The DNA for the CDR3 is TGTGCCAGCAGTTACTCTCGGGGGGCAGGGGAAAAACTGTTTTTT. Translated: CASSYSRGAGEKLFF.

This chain joins TRBV5-4 and TRBJ1-1; no reliable D call. CDR1 SGHNT and CDR2 YYREEE come from the germline V gene (reference sequence). This CDR3 contains 14 residues. With 4 bases removed from V and 1 base from J, the gap between germline ends came to 11 bases. The CDR3 bases are TGTGCCAGCAGCGCCTTACTTGCGAACACTGAAGCTTTCTTT. Translated: CASSALLANTEAFF.

The table lists this clone with a few counts. The chain carries TRBV2 and TRBJ2-7, with 8 bases lining up with TRBD1. The CDR3 runs 12 residues. V shed 11 bases, J shed 1 base, and the junction held 4 bases outside the gene matches. From germline, CDR1 is SNHLY and CDR2 FYNNEI. CDR3 amino acids: CAGRDRSYEQYF. The CDR3, as DNA: TGTGCCGGCCGGGACAGGTCCTACGAGCAGTACTTC.

This clone was seen just once. The V and J genes are TRBV7-2 and TRBJ2-7, with D maybe TRBD2 (7 bases). The V gene's germline CDR1 is SGHTA and CDR2 FQGNSA. V was shortened by 2 bases and J by 5 bases, with 13 bases between the two germline ends. The CDR3 is made up of 14 amino acids. The CDR3 nucleotides read TGTGCCAGCAGCTTATGGGGGGGCAAAAACGAGCAGTACTTC. Protein product: CASSLWGGKNEQYF.

The chain links TRBV2 to TRBJ2-7; TRBD1 might be the D (5 bases). Trimming took 0 bases from V and 3 from J, leaving 15 bases between them. Looked up from germline, CDR1 is SNHLY and CDR2 is FYNNEI. The CDR3 covers 16 residues. In nucleotides, the CDR3 is TGTGCCAGCAGTGAAGCGTATAACCCGGACATCTACGAGCAGTACTTC. Protein: CASSEAYNPDIYEQYF.

This clone was observed a single time. The chain has TRBV5-4 and TRBJ2-3, with 11 bases fitting TRBD1. V lost 4 bases to trimming and J lost 10 bases; unmatched junction nucleotides: 8. The CDR3 is made up of 14 amino acids. Germline CDR1 is SGHNT and CDR2 is YYREEE (reference sequence). CDR3 sequence (DNA): TGTGCCAGCAGCCTGGGACAGGGGGTCTCTGCGCAGTATTTT. Its protein is CASSLGQGVSAQYF.

This chain connects TRBV4-1 to TRBJ2-7; tentative D call: TRBD2 (6 bases). In germline, CDR1 is MGHRA, CDR2 YSYEKL. Trimming took off 1 base at V and 3 bases at J, with 13 bases between the two ends. This CDR3 region has 15 residues. CDR3 in amino acids: CASSQVGSGNYEQYF. The CDR3 DNA reads as TGCGCCAGCAGCCAAGTTGGTAGCGGAAACTACGAGCAGTACTTC.

This clone was observed a handful of times. This specimen includes other DNA sequences encoding the same CDR3. This chain links TRBV6-5 with TRBJ2-7; perhaps TRBD1 as D (6 bases). V lost 3 bases and J lost 0, with 9 bases in between. The CDR3 is 14 residues long. Germline V lookup: CDR1 MNHEY, CDR2 SVGAGI. CDR3 DNA sequence: TGTGCCAGCAGTTATAGGGACAACTCCTACGAGCAGTACTTC. Amino acids: CASSYRDNSYEQYF.

The chain has TRBV5-6 and TRBJ2-3, with 7 bases that match TRBD2. Germline CDR1 SGHDT, CDR2 YYEEEE. The CDR3 sequence is 16 residues long. J was trimmed by 2 bases and V by 4 bases; bases with no gene match: 10. As DNA, the CDR3 is TGTGCCAGCAGCGTTTCCCGGGACTACTTCACAGATACGCAGTATTTT. The encoded protein is CASSVSRDYFTDTQYF.

The genes are TRBV19 and TRBJ2-7; D call uncertain. The germline V and J ends were trimmed by 3 bases and 1 base, with 7 bases remaining between them. The germline gives CDR1 LNHDA, CDR2 SQIVND (reference sequence). The CDR3 is 13 residues long. The CDR3 DNA is TGTGCCAGTAGTATCTTGTTGTCCTACGAGCAGTACTTC. Residues: CASSILLSYEQYF.

In its sample, this clone was seen a few times. This chain uses TRBV5-6 with TRBJ2-3; 9 nucleotides match TRBD1. The CDR3 covers 15 residues. V shed 2 bases, J shed 5 bases, and the junction held 6 bases outside the gene matches. The germline CDR1 and CDR2 sequences are SGHDT and YYEEEE. The chain's CDR3 is CASSFLGTGRDTQYF. CDR3 nucleotide sequence: TGTGCCAGCAGCTTCTTAGGGACAGGGCGAGATACGCAGTATTTT.

The rearrangement uses TRBV9 and TRBJ1-2; 9 nucleotides align to TRBD1. The CDR3 loop spans 15 amino acids. V lost 3 bases, J lost 2 bases, and 5 bases stayed unmatched. In germline, CDR1 is SGDLS, CDR2 YYNGEE. CDR3 DNA: TGTGCCAGCAGCGGCCCCGGGACAGGGAACTATGGCTACACCTTC. Its protein product is CASSGPGTGNYGYTF.

The V call is TRBV10-2, the J call TRBJ1-2, with TRBD1 matching over 7 bases. In germline, CDR1 is WSHSY, CDR2 SAAADI. The CDR3 extends over 13 amino acids. Trimming took 3 bases from V and 4 from J; bases not matched to a gene: 2. The chain's CDR3 is CASSDRGTYGYTF. The CDR3 coding sequence is TGCGCCAGCAGTGACAGGGGGACCTATGGCTACACCTTC.

This chain uses TRBV11-2 with TRBJ2-7; TRBD2 matches 8 bases. The J segment lost 7 bases and the V segment lost 0 bases, leaving 11 bases of the junction unmatched. Germline values: CDR1 SGHAT, CDR2 FQNNGV. This CDR3 spans 16 amino acids. The CDR3 loop is CASSLDLKEREYEQYF. The CDR3 DNA reads as TGTGCCAGCAGCTTAGATCTAAAGGAGCGGGAGTATGAGCAGTACTTC.

V usage is TRBV28 and J usage is TRBJ1-1; D ambiguous. Germline lookup yields CDR1 MDHEN and CDR2 SYDVKM. Trimming stripped 6 bases from V and 1 base from J, with 3 bases between. There are 11 residues in the CDR3. CDR3 sequence reads: CASSWNTEAFF. DNA for the CDR3: TGTGCCAGCAGCTGGAACACTGAAGCTTTCTTT.

CDR3 nucleotides: TGTGCCAGCAGTATAGAGGGAGGTCAGCCCCAGCATTTT. Protein: CASSIEGGQPQHF. V and J are TRBV11-2 and TRBJ1-5; D gene uncertain. This CDR3 region has 13 residues. Deletions cut 6 bases from V and 6 bases from J, with 12 bases between. Per germline, CDR1 SGHAT and CDR2 FQNNGV.

The genes are TRBV11-2 and TRBJ2-7, with no clear D. From germline, CDR1 is SGHAT and CDR2 FQNNGV. Trimming removed 5 bases at V and 1 base at J, with 15 bases between. This CDR3 spans 15 amino acids. The CDR3 DNA reads as TGTGCCAGCAGCCAGACAAGGCTTCTTTCCTACGAGCAGTACTTC. This translates into CASSQTRLLSYEQYF.

This rearrangement joins TRBV5-1 to TRBJ2-1, with 7 positions matching TRBD2. The V and J ends lost 4 bases and 0 bases, in that order; junction bases with no gene match: 7. Germline V lookup: CDR1 SGHRS, CDR2 YFSETQ. The CDR3 totals 16 residues. The CDR3 loop reads CASSPLSGGSYNEQFF. DNA for the CDR3: TGCGCCAGCAGCCCCCTTTCGGGGGGCTCCTACAATGAGCAGTTCTTC.

The V gene is TRBV28, the J gene TRBJ2-5; the D gene is possibly TRBD1 (6 bases). The CDR3 contains 15 residues. Between the trimmed V and J ends, which lost 5 bases and 5 bases, there was a span of 18 bases. From germline, CDR1 is MDHEN and CDR2 SYDVKM. The CDR3 spells CASSRRSGVGETQYF. The CDR3 DNA is TGTGCCAGCAGTCGAAGGTCAGGGGTCGGTGAGACCCAGTACTTC.

This clone is a singleton in its sample. Germline and junction disagree at one end, which may indicate a read error. The chain has TRBV6-1 and TRBJ2-6, with D possibly matching TRBD1 (5 bases). This CDR3 has 15 amino acids. Germline values: CDR1 MNHNS, CDR2 SASEGT. The CDR3 protein is CASSVRQSGANGLTF. CDR3 coding DNA: TGTGCCAGCAGTGTGAGACAGTCTGGGGCCAACGGCCTGACTTTC.

V gene TRBV2 combines with J gene TRBJ2-7; TRBD1 aligns across 7 bases. CDR1 is SNHLY and CDR2 is FYNNEI in the germline V gene. V gave up 6 bases and J gave up 4 bases; unmatched junction bases: 6. This CDR3 has 13 amino acids. The DNA for the CDR3 is TGTGCCAGCAGACAGGGGTTAGGGTACGAGCAGTACTTC. Amino acid sequence: CASRQGLGYEQYF. Supplemented by reference TRBV2 and TRBJ2-7, the full variable domain reads EPEVTQTPSHQVTQMGQEVILRCVPISNHLYFYWYRQILGQKVEFLVSFYNNEISEKSEIFDDQFSVERPDGSNFTLKIRSTKLEDSAMYFCASRQGLGYEQYFGPGTRLTVT.

This clone is a singleton in its sample. The chain has TRBV7-9 and TRBJ2-4; D is possibly TRBD2 (5 bases). Germline loops: CDR1 SEHNR, CDR2 FQNEAQ (reference sequence). The V end lost 5 bases, the J end lost 2 bases, and 19 bases lay between the germline ends. There are 17 residues in the CDR3. As DNA, the CDR3 is TGTGCCAGCAGCCCCCTTGGCGCGGGTATGTCCAAAAACATTCAGTACTTC. Its translation is CASSPLGAGMSKNIQYF. The full variable domain, its missing parts supplied by reference TRBV7-9 and TRBJ2-4, is DTGVSQNPRHKITKRGQNVTFRCDPISEHNRLYWYRQTLGQGPEFLTYFQNEAQLEKSRLLSDRFSAERPKGSFSTLEIQRTEQGDSAMYLCASSPLGAGMSKNIQYFGAGTRLSVL.

The chain couples TRBV12-5 to TRBJ2-5, with D tentatively TRBD1 (5 bases). The V gene's germline CDR1 is LGHNT and CDR2 FRNRAP. V lost 1 base, J lost 0 bases, and 6 bases lay in between. The CDR3 is 14 amino acids. The CDR3 DNA sequence: TGTGCTAGTGGTTTGGGGACACACCAAGAGACCCAGTACTTC. It specifies CASGLGTHQETQYF.